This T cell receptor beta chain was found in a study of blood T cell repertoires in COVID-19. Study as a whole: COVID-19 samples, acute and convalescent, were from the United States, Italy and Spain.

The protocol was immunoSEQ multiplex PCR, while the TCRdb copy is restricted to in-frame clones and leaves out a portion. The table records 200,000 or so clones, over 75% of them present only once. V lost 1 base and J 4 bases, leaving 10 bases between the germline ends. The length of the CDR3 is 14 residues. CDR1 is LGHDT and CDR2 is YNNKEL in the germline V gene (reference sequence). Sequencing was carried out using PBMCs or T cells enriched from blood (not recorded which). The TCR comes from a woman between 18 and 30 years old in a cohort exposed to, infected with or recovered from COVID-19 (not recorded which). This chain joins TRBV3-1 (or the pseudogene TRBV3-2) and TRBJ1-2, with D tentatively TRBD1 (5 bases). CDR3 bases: TGTGCCAGCAGCCAAGGGGAGGGGCTCTATGGCTACACCTTC. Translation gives CASSQGEGLYGYTF.